A selection of T cell receptor beta chains follows, all from one sample in a study of PD-1 blockade in mismatch repair-deficient tumors. The repertoire was sequenced with immunoSEQ multiplex PCR; TCRdb's copy has only in-frame clones and lacks some. The sample holds 40,000 to 60,000 clones; 81% are singletons and the top ten take 6.5% to 9%. The input for sequencing was peripheral blood, taken 20 weeks after starting pembrolizumab. Receptors originate from an adult with mismatch repair-deficient cancer. Each CDR3 is given with its conserved first and last residue. The D gene is left open where the match is weak. For some rows the clone size is stated as once, few or many, or as a class when expanded; others skip it.

CDR3 length: 16; V gene: TRBV6-6; J gene: TRBJ2-7; D gene: TRBD1; clone size: once; CDR3 protein: CASSPPGTGGRHEQYF; CDR3 DNA: TGTGCCAGCAGTCCCCCCGGGACAGGGGGACGACACGAGCAGTACTTC
CDR3 length: 15; V gene: TRBV5-1; J gene: TRBJ1-1; D gene: .; clone size: .; CDR3 protein: CASSADTIGTTEAFF; CDR3 DNA: TGCGCCAGCAGCGCGGACACTATCGGAACAACTGAAGCTTTCTTT
CDR3 length: 17; V gene: TRBV11-2; J gene: TRBJ2-1; D gene: .; clone size: .; CDR3 protein: CASSSRTTSISYNEQFF; CDR3 DNA: TGTGCCAGCAGCTCCCGGACTACATCAATCTCCTACAATGAGCAGTTCTTC
CDR3 length: 14; V gene: TRBV9; J gene: TRBJ1-1; D gene: .; clone size: .; CDR3 protein: CASSVGNVNTEAFF; CDR3 DNA: TGTGCCAGCAGCGTAGGTAACGTGAACACTGAAGCTTTCTTT
CDR3 length: 14; V gene: TRBV11-3; J gene: TRBJ2-1; D gene: .; clone size: .; CDR3 protein: CASRVAGQLNEQFF; CDR3 DNA: TGTGCCAGCAGGGTCGCGGGACAGCTCAATGAGCAGTTCTTC
CDR3 length: 12; V gene: TRBV5-4; J gene: TRBJ2-1; D gene: .; clone size: .; CDR3 protein: CASSFAGIEQFF; CDR3 DNA: TGTGCCAGCAGTTTCGCAGGAATTGAGCAGTTCTTC
CDR3 length: 12; V gene: TRBV5-1; J gene: TRBJ2-2; D gene: .; clone size: .; CDR3 protein: CASSANTGELFF; CDR3 DNA: TGCGCCAGCAGCGCCAACACCGGGGAGCTGTTTTTT
CDR3 length: 15; V gene: TRBV27; J gene: TRBJ2-7; D gene: TRBD1; clone size: .; CDR3 protein: CASSPPGQGLYEQYF; CDR3 DNA: TGTGCCAGCAGCCCCCCGGGACAGGGGCTTTACGAGCAGTACTTC
CDR3 length: 12; V gene: TRBV29-1; J gene: TRBJ1-1; D gene: .; clone size: .; CDR3 protein: CSVGTVNTEAFF; CDR3 DNA: TGCAGCGTTGGGACAGTGAACACTGAAGCTTTCTTT
CDR3 length: 15; V gene: TRBV19; J gene: TRBJ1-5; D gene: .; clone size: .; CDR3 protein: CASKGITGYNQPQHF; CDR3 DNA: TGTGCCAGTAAGGGAATTACAGGGTACAATCAGCCCCAGCATTTT
CDR3 length: 12; V gene: TRBV5-4; J gene: TRBJ2-5; D gene: .; clone size: few; CDR3 protein: CASSQRLETQYF; CDR3 DNA: TGTGCCAGCAGCCAACGGTTGGAGACCCAGTACTTC
CDR3 length: 14; V gene: TRBV28; J gene: TRBJ1-6; D gene: TRBD1; clone size: .; CDR3 protein: CASIRDSYNSPLHF; CDR3 DNA: TGTGCCAGCATTAGGGACAGCTATAATTCACCCCTCCACTTT
CDR3 length: 15; V gene: TRBV5-1; J gene: TRBJ2-2; D gene: .; clone size: .; CDR3 protein: CASSLIQGGLGELFF; CDR3 DNA: TGCGCCAGCAGTCTAATTCAAGGGGGGCTCGGGGAGCTGTTTTTT
CDR3 length: 16; V gene: TRBV4-1; J gene: TRBJ2-2; D gene: .; clone size: .; CDR3 protein: CASSPRQIANTGELFF; CDR3 DNA: TGCGCCAGCAGCCCCCGACAGATCGCGAACACCGGGGAGCTGTTTTTT
CDR3 length: 13; V gene: TRBV7-3; J gene: TRBJ2-3; D gene: .; clone size: .; CDR3 protein: CASSLSGSDTQYF; CDR3 DNA: TGTGCCAGCAGCTTAAGCGGGTCAGATACGCAGTATTTT
CDR3 length: 13; V gene: TRBV19; J gene: TRBJ2-7; D gene: TRBD1; clone size: .; CDR3 protein: CASSWDSSYEQYF; CDR3 DNA: TGTGCCAGTAGTTGGGACAGCTCCTACGAGCAGTACTTC
CDR3 length: 16; V gene: TRBV9; J gene: TRBJ2-3; D gene: .; clone size: .; CDR3 protein: CASSVGVSEITDTQYF; CDR3 DNA: TGTGCCAGCAGCGTAGGTGTCAGCGAAATCACAGATACGCAGTATTTT
CDR3 length: 14; V gene: TRBV9; J gene: TRBJ2-1; D gene: .; clone size: .; CDR3 protein: CASSVGPTPNEQFF; CDR3 DNA: TGTGCCAGCAGCGTGGGGCCTACCCCCAATGAGCAGTTCTTC
CDR3 length: 12; V gene: TRBV19; J gene: TRBJ1-5; D gene: .; clone size: .; CDR3 protein: CASSILHQPQHF; CDR3 DNA: TGTGCCAGTAGTATTCTGCATCAGCCCCAGCATTTT
CDR3 length: 16; V gene: TRBV7-3; J gene: TRBJ2-1; D gene: TRBD2; clone size: .; CDR3 protein: CASSSRSGSSYNEQFF; CDR3 DNA: TGTGCCAGCAGCTCCCGTAGCGGGAGCTCCTACAATGAGCAGTTCTTC
CDR3 length: 14; V gene: TRBV11-3; J gene: TRBJ2-1; D gene: TRBD2; clone size: .; CDR3 protein: CASSLSSGIGEQFF; CDR3 DNA: TGTGCCAGCAGCTTATCTAGCGGGATTGGCGAGCAGTTCTTC
CDR3 length: 14; V gene: TRBV5-6; J gene: TRBJ2-1; D gene: .; clone size: .; CDR3 protein: CASSLLPLYQEQFF; CDR3 DNA: TGTGCCAGCAGCTTACTCCCGCTCTATCAGGAGCAGTTCTTC
CDR3 length: 16; V gene: TRBV11-2; J gene: TRBJ1-1; D gene: TRBD1; clone size: once; CDR3 protein: CASSLAGTGGRTEAFF; CDR3 DNA: TGTGCCAGCAGCTTGGCCGGGACAGGGGGCAGGACTGAAGCTTTCTTT
CDR3 length: 11; V gene: TRBV6-6; J gene: TRBJ2-5; D gene: .; clone size: .; CDR3 protein: CASRQVETQYF; CDR3 DNA: TGTGCCAGCAGGCAAGTGGAGACCCAGTACTTC
CDR3 length: 14; V gene: TRBV28; J gene: TRBJ2-3; D gene: .; clone size: .; CDR3 protein: CASSFDSNTDTQYF; CDR3 DNA: TGTGCCAGCAGTTTCGACAGCAACACAGATACGCAGTATTTT
CDR3 length: 15; V gene: TRBV18; J gene: TRBJ2-1; D gene: .; clone size: once; CDR3 protein: CASSPPSSSYNEQFF; CDR3 DNA: TGTGCCAGCTCACCACCGTCTAGCTCCTACAATGAGCAGTTCTTC
CDR3 length: 16; V gene: TRBV5-5; J gene: TRBJ2-2; D gene: .; clone size: .; CDR3 protein: CASSLDWTGAFGELFF; CDR3 DNA: TGTGCCAGCAGCTTGGATTGGACGGGGGCGTTCGGGGAGCTGTTTTTT
CDR3 length: 14; V gene: TRBV25-1; J gene: TRBJ1-5; D gene: .; clone size: few; CDR3 protein: CASSPTGVGQPQHF; CDR3 DNA: TGTGCCAGCAGTCCGACGGGGGTTGGACAGCCCCAGCATTTT
CDR3 length: 14; V gene: TRBV28; J gene: TRBJ1-2; D gene: TRBD1; clone size: few; CDR3 protein: CASSGRGQWGGYTF; CDR3 DNA: TGTGCCAGCAGTGGGAGGGGACAGTGGGGTGGCTACACCTTC
CDR3 length: 15; V gene: TRBV7-2; J gene: TRBJ2-7; D gene: .; clone size: .; CDR3 protein: CASSLRGASGYEQYF; CDR3 DNA: TGTGCCAGCAGCTTAAGGGGGGCTAGCGGATACGAGCAGTACTTC
CDR3 length: 15; V gene: TRBV6-1; J gene: TRBJ1-5; D gene: TRBD1; clone size: .; CDR3 protein: CASSTTGSENQPQHF; CDR3 DNA: TGTGCCAGCAGTACGACAGGGTCGGAGAATCAGCCCCAGCATTTT
CDR3 length: 17; V gene: TRBV7-3; J gene: TRBJ2-1; D gene: .; clone size: .; CDR3 protein: CASSRLSAPGSYNEQFF; CDR3 DNA: TGTGCCAGCAGCCGCCTCTCGGCCCCGGGGTCCTACAATGAGCAGTTCTTC
CDR3 length: 14; V gene: TRBV4-3; J gene: TRBJ1-2; D gene: .; clone size: .; CDR3 protein: CASSQEGSPMGYTF; CDR3 DNA: TGCGCCAGCAGCCAAGAGGGCAGCCCTATGGGCTACACCTTC
CDR3 length: 14; V gene: TRBV19; J gene: TRBJ1-5; D gene: .; clone size: .; CDR3 protein: CASSIQGSSQPQHF; CDR3 DNA: TGTGCCAGTAGTATACAGGGATCAAGTCAGCCCCAGCATTTT
CDR3 length: 14; V gene: TRBV7-9; J gene: TRBJ2-7; D gene: .; clone size: .; CDR3 protein: CASSLGSGPYEQYF; CDR3 DNA: TGTGCCAGCAGCTTGGGGTCGGGCCCCTACGAGCAGTACTTC
CDR3 length: 14; V gene: TRBV7-8; J gene: TRBJ2-5; D gene: TRBD2; clone size: .; CDR3 protein: CASSLAAGVETQYF; CDR3 DNA: TGTGCCAGCAGCTTGGCCGCGGGAGTAGAGACCCAGTACTTC
CDR3 length: 15; V gene: TRBV5-3; J gene: TRBJ2-5; D gene: TRBD1; clone size: .; CDR3 protein: CASSWGGQVQETQYF; CDR3 DNA: TGTGCCAGCAGCTGGGGCGGACAGGTCCAAGAGACCCAGTACTTC
CDR3 length: 14; V gene: TRBV11-3; J gene: TRBJ2-5; D gene: TRBD1; clone size: .; CDR3 protein: CASSSQGAEETQYF; CDR3 DNA: TGTGCCAGCAGCAGCCAGGGGGCGGAGGAGACCCAGTACTTC
CDR3 length: 14; V gene: TRBV11-1; J gene: TRBJ2-4; D gene: .; clone size: .; CDR3 protein: CASSLSGTANIQYF; CDR3 DNA: TGTGCCAGCAGCTTGTCAGGGACGGCAAACATTCAGTACTTC
CDR3 length: 13; V gene: TRBV6-6; J gene: TRBJ1-2; D gene: .; clone size: .; CDR3 protein: CASGSGRNYGYTF; CDR3 DNA: TGTGCCAGCGGCTCGGGACGGAACTATGGCTACACCTTC
CDR3 length: 16; V gene: TRBV7-2; J gene: TRBJ1-4; D gene: .; clone size: .; CDR3 protein: CASSLRSPRGNEKLFF; CDR3 DNA: TGTGCCAGCAGCTTAAGGTCACCCCGGGGAAATGAAAAACTGTTTTTT
CDR3 length: 16; V gene: TRBV27; J gene: TRBJ1-2; D gene: TRBD1; clone size: .; CDR3 protein: CASSSYQDDRDYGYTF; CDR3 DNA: TGTGCCAGCAGTTCATACCAAGACGACAGGGACTATGGCTACACCTTC
CDR3 length: 15; V gene: TRBV9; J gene: TRBJ2-7; D gene: TRBD1; clone size: once; CDR3 protein: CASSEGQGRLYEQYF; CDR3 DNA: TGTGCCAGCAGCGAGGGACAGGGGCGACTCTACGAGCAGTACTTC
CDR3 length: 16; V gene: TRBV27; J gene: TRBJ2-7; D gene: TRBD2; clone size: .; CDR3 protein: CASSSGTSGKDYEQYF; CDR3 DNA: TGTGCCAGCAGTTCAGGGACTAGCGGGAAGGACTACGAGCAGTACTTC
CDR3 length: 17; V gene: TRBV18; J gene: TRBJ2-1; D gene: .; clone size: few; CDR3 protein: CASSPSDNRASYNEQFF; CDR3 DNA: TGTGCCAGCTCACCTTCAGATAACAGAGCATCCTACAATGAGCAGTTCTTC
CDR3 length: 15; V gene: TRBV7-8; J gene: TRBJ1-2; D gene: TRBD1; clone size: .; CDR3 protein: CASSSRDRGNYGYTF; CDR3 DNA: TGTGCCAGCAGCTCTAGGGACAGGGGTAACTATGGCTACACCTTC
CDR3 length: 15; V gene: TRBV5-1; J gene: TRBJ2-3; D gene: TRBD1; clone size: .; CDR3 protein: CASSTTGGSTDTQYF; CDR3 DNA: TGCGCCAGCAGCACAACAGGGGGTAGCACAGATACGCAGTATTTT
CDR3 length: 14; V gene: TRBV7-3; J gene: TRBJ2-3; D gene: .; clone size: .; CDR3 protein: CASSLSGRGDTQYF; CDR3 DNA: TGTGCCAGCAGCTTATCGGGGAGAGGAGATACGCAGTATTTT
CDR3 length: 13; V gene: TRBV18; J gene: TRBJ1-2; D gene: .; clone size: .; CDR3 protein: CASSPFGGGGYTF; CDR3 DNA: TGTGCCAGCTCACCATTCGGGGGAGGTGGCTACACCTTC
CDR3 length: 14; V gene: TRBV9; J gene: TRBJ2-2; D gene: .; clone size: .; CDR3 protein: CASSVGSGVGELFF; CDR3 DNA: TGTGCCAGCAGCGTAGGGTCAGGGGTCGGGGAGCTGTTTTTT
CDR3 length: 16; V gene: TRBV30; J gene: TRBJ2-2; D gene: TRBD2; clone size: .; CDR3 protein: CAWSHGLAGSVGELFF; CDR3 DNA: TGTGCCTGGAGTCATGGACTAGCGGGATCGGTCGGGGAGCTGTTTTTT
CDR3 length: 14; V gene: TRBV30; J gene: TRBJ1-5; D gene: .; clone size: .; CDR3 protein: CAWSTGLGNQPQHF; CDR3 DNA: TGTGCCTGGAGTACAGGGTTAGGGAATCAGCCCCAGCATTTT
CDR3 length: 13; V gene: TRBV6-5; J gene: TRBJ2-7; D gene: .; clone size: .; CDR3 protein: CASMSTPTYEQYF; CDR3 DNA: TGTGCCAGCATGTCTACACCCACCTACGAGCAGTACTTC
CDR3 length: 13; V gene: TRBV5-4; J gene: TRBJ2-3; D gene: .; clone size: few; CDR3 protein: CASSPDSAGSQYF; CDR3 DNA: TGTGCCAGCAGCCCCGACTCCGCAGGGTCGCAGTATTTT
CDR3 length: 15; V gene: TRBV7-2; J gene: TRBJ2-1; D gene: TRBD2; clone size: .; CDR3 protein: CASSFPSGTGDEQFF; CDR3 DNA: TGTGCCAGCAGCTTCCCTAGCGGAACCGGGGATGAGCAGTTCTTC
CDR3 length: 13; V gene: TRBV5-1; J gene: TRBJ2-1; D gene: .; clone size: .; CDR3 protein: CASSLDSYNEQFF; CDR3 DNA: TGCGCCAGCAGCTTGGACAGCTACAATGAGCAGTTCTTC
CDR3 length: 15; V gene: TRBV6-1; J gene: TRBJ2-4; D gene: .; clone size: .; CDR3 protein: CASSEWGDSSYIQYF; CDR3 DNA: TGTGCCAGCAGTGAATGGGGGGACTCCTCCTACATTCAGTACTTC